This T cell receptor (beta chain) was obtained from a study of tumor-infiltrating lymphocytes in primary liver carcinoma. Findings of the study overall: Blood fell significantly below tumors in its top-250-clone fraction (p = 0.039).

The CDR3 has 14 residues. CDR1 SGHAT and CDR2 FQNNGV come from the germline V gene. As concerns this clonotype: The antigen remains undetermined. An end of the junction differs from the germline gene, which may be a read error.

cDNA specific to TCR beta was made from around 450 ng of total RNA, with a constant-region primer employed for priming. Libraries covering TCR beta were generated through three nested multiplex PCR rounds (using a slightly modified ARM-PCR). The study ran its first two PCR rounds for roughly 11 cycles each, using TRBV1-TRBV30 forward primers and a C-beta reverse primer. In TCRdb, the multiplex PCR reads were re-called with MiXCR into one record per CDR3 protein. This sample yields approximately 110,000 distinct CDR3 sequences, of which 50% to 65% are seen a single time; 7% to 10% belongs to the top ten. From about 20-30 mg of unsorted bulk tissue, DNA and RNA were co-extracted together. Every tumor yielded five separate sampled regions. Viable tumor cells exceeded 85% in all tumor samples.

Sequencing used liver tumor tissue from sampling region 1. Indicated subset: tumor region T1, superior pole. The sequence was obtained from a woman aged 60-70 years with primary liver carcinoma and hepatitis B virus infection. This chain connects TRBV11-2 to TRBJ2-1; D unresolved. The CDR3 coding sequence is TGTGCCAGCAGCCTAGATACCCGGCGTAATGAGCAGTTCTTC. Its protein product is CASSLDTRRNEQFF.